This section outlines one TCR beta chain sequence together with its context. What it recognizes is unknown. Treatment noted: around 19 received Ad26.COV2.S at low or high dose, single or two shots; 5 received placebo; per-sample allocation not given. Collection of the samples took place on day 63 after the first injection of vaccine or placebo. This specimen comes from a study of Ad26.COV2.S vaccination and SARS-CoV-2 variants. About the study: Intramuscular Ad26.COV2.S at 5x10^10 or 1x10^11 viral particles. Study findings and constraints: It was found that vaccine and placebo recipients had similar non-spike TCR breadth. Relative to placebo recipients, vaccine recipients exhibited elevated spike-specific TCR breadth.

Assay: immunoSEQ multiplex PCR; the TCRdb copy retains only in-frame clones and omits some. The sample records about 420,000 clones, around 87% being singletons. CDR3 length equals 15 residues. CDR1 is SGHKS and CDR2 is YYEKEE in the germline V gene (reference sequence). The V and J ends lost 0 bases and 2 bases respectively, with 12 bases between them. Source: peripheral blood, taken in a trial of Ad26.COV2.S vaccine versus placebo. The chain carries TRBV5-5 and TRBJ2-7; D call uncertain. This receptor was identified in a person aged 18-65 years who received the Ad26.COV2.S COVID-19 vaccine or a placebo. CDR3 DNA: TGTGCCAGCAGCTTGGGGGTCAGCCTTACCTACGAGCAGTACTTC. This gives the protein CASSLGVSLTYEQYF.